The 20 T cell receptor beta chains below were found in one sample sequenced in a study of T cells after yellow fever vaccination. TCRdb redid the calling of the 5' RACE reads with MiXCR, one entry per CDR3 protein. The table shows hundreds of thousands of distinct CDR3 sequences, with 21% occurring only once. Source: PBMCs, taken 21 days after the first yellow fever vaccination. The receptors come from a man between 18 and 35 years old who received the YFV17D yellow fever vaccine.

V and J are TRBV2 and TRBJ1-6; possible D gene TRBD1, 5 bases. CDR3 length equals 15 residues. CDR1 is SNHLY, CDR2 FYNNEI, per germline. Trimming cost V 7 bases and J 7 bases, with 17 bases left between them. The CDR3 reads CASTPVGDPNSPLHF. Here the CDR3 DNA reads TGTGCCAGCACACCAGTAGGGGACCCCAATTCACCCCTCCACTTT.

This clonotype was detected only a few times. V gene TRBV5-1 combines with J gene TRBJ2-5; D remains unclear. Between the trimmed V and J ends, which lost 2 bases and 4 bases, there was a span of 9 bases. The CDR3 covers 13 residues. Germline V gene sequence: CDR1 SGHRS, CDR2 YFSETQ. The CDR3 nucleotides read TGCGCCAGCAGCTTCAGGTTTCCAGAGACCCAGTACTTC. Translation: CASSFRFPETQYF.

This clonotype was seen a few times. The rearrangement links TRBV6-5 to TRBJ2-1, with 9 positions matching TRBD2. V lost 5 bases, J lost 10 bases, and 6 bases stayed unmatched. CDR1 MNHEY and CDR2 SVGAGI come from the germline V gene. CDR3 length: 13 residues. Written as DNA, the CDR3 is TGTGCCAGCAGTCACCAGCGGGGGGTCGAGCAGTTCTTC. Encoded protein: CASSHQRGVEQFF.

J is TRBJ1-2 and V is TRBV12-3 or TRBV12-4, with 9 nucleotides matching TRBD1. After removal of 6 bases from V and 8 bases from J, the junction contained 10 bases not matched to a gene. The CDR3 sequence is 14 residues long. The CDR3 loop reads CASRRDRAIAGYTF. CDR3 nucleotide sequence: TGTGCCAGCAGACGGGACAGGGCCATTGCGGGCTACACCTTC.

This clonotype was recorded at least ten times. The chain employs TRBV20-1 and TRBJ1-1, with D possibly being TRBD1 (5 bases). The CDR3 consists of 19 residues. V was cut by 0 bases and J by 0 bases, with 23 bases left in between. The germline V gene has CDR1 DFQATT and CDR2 SNEGSKA (reference sequence). DNA for the CDR3: TGCAGTGCTAGAGATCTAACCGGACATAGGTCCTTAGTGAACACTGAAGCTTTCTTT. Protein sequence: CSARDLTGHRSLVNTEAFF.

The chain is built from TRBV5-6 and TRBJ2-5; TRBD2 might be the D (7 bases). Germline values: CDR1 SGHDT, CDR2 YYEEEE. V was shortened by 5 bases and J by 0 bases, with 17 bases between the two germline ends. CDR3 length: 16 amino acids. CDR3 DNA: TGTGCCAGCAGGCGGCGGAGGGGGGGGTACCAAGAGACCCAGTACTTC. Protein sequence: CASRRRRGGYQETQYF.

The chain recombines TRBV27 with TRBJ1-6; D is perhaps TRBD1 (6 bases). CDR3 length: 14 residues. V lost 8 bases to trimming and J lost 7 bases, with 15 bases between them. From germline, CDR1 is MNHEY and CDR2 SMNVEV (reference sequence). Written as DNA, the CDR3 is TGTGCCAGCCGGGGCCAGGGGCAGAATTCACCCCTCCACTTT. Its protein product is CASRGQGQNSPLHF.

V gene TRBV4-3 combines with J gene TRBJ2-5; 7 bases align to TRBD1. The V segment lost 4 bases and the J segment 3 bases; nucleotides outside the gene matches: 11. The CDR3 sequence is 16 residues long. Germline loops: CDR1 LGHNA, CDR2 YSLEER. The CDR3 sequence is CASSRNRGQGKETQYF. The CDR3 DNA reads TGCGCCAGCAGCCGCAATAGGGGGCAGGGTAAAGAGACCCAGTACTTC.

This clonotype has more than one count but fewer than ten. This sequence joins TRBV7-9 and TRBJ1-6; D is possibly TRBD1 (5 bases). Germline-derived CDR1 and CDR2 are SEHNR and FQNEAQ (reference sequence). The CDR3 is made up of 15 amino acids. V was trimmed by 1 base and J by 3 bases, leaving 7 bases between them. The CDR3 loop is CASSLGQNYNSPLHF. The CDR3 DNA sequence: TGTGCCAGCAGCTTAGGACAGAACTATAATTCACCCCTCCACTTT. Using reference TRBV7-9 and TRBJ1-6 for the parts outside the CDR3, the full variable domain is DTGVSQNPRHKITKRGQNVTFRCDPISEHNRLYWYRQTLGQGPEFLTYFQNEAQLEKSRLLSDRFSAERPKGSFSTLEIQRTEQGDSAMYLCASSLGQNYNSPLHFGNGTRLTVT.

The chain has TRBV3-1 and TRBJ2-1; D may be TRBD2 (5 bases). The CDR3 length is 16 residues. CDR1 is LGHDT and CDR2 is YNNKEL in the germline V gene (reference sequence). V shed 2 bases and J shed 2 bases, with 13 bases lying between them. The CDR3 DNA sequence: TGTGCCAGCAGCCAATACGGAGGCAGTACCTACAATGAGCAGTTCTTC. Translating gives CASSQYGGSTYNEQFF.

This clonotype was recorded only once. V gene TRBV3-1 combines with J gene TRBJ2-2; TRBD2 is a possible D gene (5 bases). V lost 4 bases and J lost 0, with 18 bases in between. The CDR3 is made up of 18 amino acids. Germline CDR1 is LGHDT and CDR2 is YNNKEL (reference sequence). CDR3 region: CASSPRAGGATNTGELFF. The CDR3 nucleotides are TGTGCCAGCAGCCCTCGGGCCGGAGGCGCGACGAACACCGGGGAGCTGTTTTTT.

The rearrangement links TRBV4-3 to TRBJ1-6; D gene uncertain. CDR1 and CDR2 from the germline V gene are LGHNA and YSLEER. The CDR3 has 16 residues. V lost 1 base and J 7 bases, leaving 14 bases between the germline ends. CDR3 protein: CASSQAAGGRNSPLHF. The CDR3 DNA follows: TGCGCCAGCAGCCAAGCCGCGGGTGGCAGAAATTCACCCCTCCACTTT.

The chain recombines TRBV6-1 with TRBJ2-7; 10 bases match TRBD2. Germline trimming cut 7 bases from V and 5 bases from J; bases unmatched to any gene: 8. This CDR3 region has 14 residues. Looked up from germline, CDR1 is MNHNS and CDR2 is SASEGT. CDR3 residues: CASTDRTSGDEQYF. CDR3 bases: TGTGCCAGCACCGACCGGACTAGCGGCGACGAGCAGTACTTC.

The chain employs TRBV20-1 and TRBJ1-4; D is perhaps TRBD1 (5 bases). V lost 5 bases and J 0 bases, leaving 22 bases between the germline ends. Looked up from germline, CDR1 is DFQATT and CDR2 is SNEGSKA (reference sequence). This CDR3 region has 18 residues. The CDR3 protein is CSAGPLKRGTTTNEKLFF. The CDR3 DNA sequence: TGCAGTGCTGGGCCCCTAAAAAGGGGCACTACAACTAATGAAAAACTGTTTTTT.

This clonotype occurred a few times. The chain links TRBV11-2 to TRBJ2-5, with a possible D match to TRBD1 (6 bases). Germline assignment: CDR1 SGHAT and CDR2 FQNNGV. The CDR3 has 14 residues. Between the trimmed V and J ends, which lost 0 bases and 2 bases, there was a span of 7 bases. DNA of the CDR3: TGTGCCAGCAGCTTAGAGAGGGGGCAAGAGACCCAGTACTTC. The encoded protein is CASSLERGQETQYF.

The chain employs TRBV10-3 and TRBJ2-4, with D possibly called TRBD1 or TRBD2 (5 bases each). CDR1 and CDR2 (germline): ENHRY, SYGVKD. The length of the CDR3 is 14 residues. The germline V and J ends were trimmed by 5 bases and 3 bases, with 11 bases remaining between them. The chain's CDR3 is CAISRGQGKNIQYF. The CDR3 nucleotides are TGTGCCATCAGTCGCGGGCAGGGCAAAAACATTCAGTACTTC.

This chain connects TRBV3-1 to TRBJ2-3, with 14 nucleotides matching TRBD2. Looked up from germline, CDR1 is LGHDT and CDR2 is YNNKEL (reference sequence). The CDR3 runs to 19 residues. The junction had 8 bases not matched to a gene; V was cut back by 2 bases and J by 1 base. CDR3 residues: CASSQWGTSGGRGTDTQYF. CDR3 DNA: TGTGCCAGCAGCCAATGGGGGACTAGCGGGGGTCGGGGCACAGATACGCAGTATTTT.

This clonotype was counted between two and nine times. CDR3 sequence (DNA): TGTGCCAGCAGCTTAAAGGGGTTTTGGACAGGCCCTAGCACAGATACGCAGTATTTT. It encodes CASSLKGFWTGPSTDTQYF. The chain joins TRBV11-1 to TRBJ2-3; 7 bases line up with TRBD1. The CDR3 runs 19 residues. J was trimmed by 0 bases and V by 2 bases; bases with no gene match: 14. CDR1 and CDR2 (germline): SGHAT, FQDESV (reference sequence).

At least ten counts were recorded for this clonotype. This chain's CDR3 is CASSLSGAFF. The CDR3 coding sequence is TGTGCCAGCAGTTTGTCGGGCGCTTTCTTT. This chain joins TRBV12-3 or TRBV12-4 and TRBJ1-1; D is uncertain. V lost 3 bases to trimming and J lost 11 bases, with 7 bases between them. This CDR3 comprises 10 residues.

The chain links TRBV20-1 to TRBJ2-5; 8 bases fit TRBD1. V shed 5 bases, J shed 5 bases, and the junction held 4 bases outside the gene matches. Germline CDR1 DFQATT, CDR2 SNEGSKA (reference sequence). CDR3 length equals 12 residues. CDR3 nucleotide sequence: TGCAGTGCTCCTCAGGGGGCGGAGACCCAGTACTTC. Residues: CSAPQGAETQYF.